This TCR beta chain is drawn from a study of CD8 T cells in Susac syndrome. Random hexamers were used to reverse transcribe an amount of 0.5 to 1 ug RNA. Amplification of TCR beta CDR3 was carried out by immunoSEQ multiplex PCR, which covered 54 Vbeta and 13 Jbeta segments. MiXCR was run by TCRdb on the immunoSEQ multiplex PCR reads, yielding one entry per CDR3 protein. The sample gives some 450,000 distinct CDR3 sequences, approximately 85% of which show up once; about 0.1% is in the top ten. This clonotype occurred once. V lost 3 bases, J lost 8 bases, and 14 bases stayed unmatched. Germline assignment: CDR1 SGHAT and CDR2 FQNNGV. The CDR3 is 17 amino acids.

The sequenced sample was CD8+ T cells from PBMCs. The clonotype comes from a human donor with multiple sclerosis. This chain connects TRBV11-2 to TRBJ2-1; TRBD2 matches at 9 bases. The CDR3 DNA reads TGTGCCAGCAGCTTTTCCTCTGCGGGAGGGCCTTCCCATGAGCAGTTCTTC. This encodes CASSFSSAGGPSHEQFF.